These T cell receptor beta chains were read from a single sample in a study of blood T cell repertoires in COVID-19. Data came from immunoSEQ multiplex PCR; TCRdb stores just in-frame clones and leaves some out. Of fewer than 250,000 clones listed, approximately 85% are singletons. The sample comprised peripheral blood. Receptors were obtained from a man aged 50 to 59 with acute or convalescent COVID-19. The CDR3 runs from the conserved cysteine through the conserved F or W. Fields, in order: clone size, CDR3 length, V gene, CDR3 protein. Not all rows give a size; the values are once, few, many and, for expanded clones, a class.

clone size: few
CDR3 length: 15
V gene: TRBV4-1
CDR3 protein: CASSQELGGGNTIYF

clone size: .
CDR3 length: 14
V gene: TRBV19
CDR3 protein: CASSSGPSDNEQFF

clone size: .
CDR3 length: 15
V gene: TRBV9
CDR3 protein: CASSIQTGSNSPLHF

clone size: .
CDR3 length: 13
V gene: TRBV24-1
CDR3 protein: CATSGSADQPQHF

clone size: .
CDR3 length: 14
V gene: TRBV7-3
CDR3 protein: CASSSRGGRDTQYF

clone size: few
CDR3 length: 16
V gene: TRBV27
CDR3 protein: CASSLKSSGSSDTQYF

clone size: .
CDR3 length: 14
V gene: TRBV12-5
CDR3 protein: CASGPGGSNYGYTF

clone size: few
CDR3 length: 14
V gene: TRBV6-5
CDR3 protein: CASSDGGPHSPLHF

clone size: .
CDR3 length: 16
V gene: TRBV7-2
CDR3 protein: CASSLTDHRASYEQYF

clone size: .
CDR3 length: 16
V gene: TRBV5-1
CDR3 protein: CASSLVRQGRSDEQYF

clone size: .
CDR3 length: 15
V gene: TRBV5-8
CDR3 protein: CASSFLQGPTGELFF

clone size: .
CDR3 length: 16
V gene: TRBV27
CDR3 protein: CASSPGQGQPKNIQYF

clone size: .
CDR3 length: 14
V gene: TRBV10-3
CDR3 protein: CAISETGTVYGYTF

clone size: .
CDR3 length: 15
V gene: TRBV5-6
CDR3 protein: CASSLGNSPSYEQYF

clone size: .
CDR3 length: 13
V gene: TRBV18
CDR3 protein: CASSPPSGYGYTF

clone size: .
CDR3 length: 14
V gene: TRBV30
CDR3 protein: CAWSARAGAEKLFF

clone size: .
CDR3 length: 12
V gene: TRBV18
CDR3 protein: CASSPLRGEQYF

clone size: .
CDR3 length: 15
V gene: TRBV2
CDR3 protein: CASSEEYSSGNTIYF

clone size: .
CDR3 length: 14
V gene: TRBV6-6
CDR3 protein: CASSFLGGSYEQYF

clone size: .
CDR3 length: 16
V gene: TRBV15
CDR3 protein: CATSRDRRPPYNEQFF

clone size: .
CDR3 length: 16
V gene: TRBV9
CDR3 protein: CASSDRREAFPYEQYF

clone size: .
CDR3 length: 14
V gene: TRBV28
CDR3 protein: CASSLNVGGGEQYF

clone size: .
CDR3 length: 15
V gene: TRBV9
CDR3 protein: CASSVGTQGYNEQFF

clone size: .
CDR3 length: 18
V gene: TRBV7-6
CDR3 protein: CASSSEEFSVSSGNTIYF

clone size: once
CDR3 length: 14
V gene: TRBV5-5
CDR3 protein: CASSLGSGSYEQYF

clone size: .
CDR3 length: 15
V gene: TRBV30
CDR3 protein: CAWNTGDLSNQPQHF

clone size: .
CDR3 length: 16
V gene: TRBV3-1/TRBV3-2
CDR3 protein: CASRPSDRGLFEKLFF

clone size: .
CDR3 length: 14
V gene: TRBV30
CDR3 protein: CAWNGGLGDNEQFF

clone size: .
CDR3 length: 16
V gene: TRBV12-5
CDR3 protein: CASGLGGGDNYNEQFF